Following are 26 T cell receptor beta chains from one sample sequenced in a study of control samples from healthy donors and cancer patients (dated by TCRdb to the early 2020s). The library was prepared using the immunoSEQ multiplex PCR assay. Not all clones reach the TCRdb copy of this immuneACCESS table, which keeps in-frame sequences only. Checked studies attribute under half of the gap to unresolved V genes and leave the rest unexplained. This sample has approximately 120,000 clones in its table, and about nine tenths of those were observed once. The top ten clonotypes cover approximately 4% of the sample. Sequencing was performed on blood. Source of these receptors: a human donor in good health. The donor label of this sample is uncertain.

CDR3: CASRQSNQPQHF. Here the CDR3 DNA reads TGTGCCAGCAGACAGAGCAATCAGCCCCAGCATTTT. The J gene is TRBJ1-5, the V gene TRBV6-6; D uncertain. The germline gives CDR1 MNHNY, CDR2 SVGAGI (reference sequence). V was shortened by 6 bases and J by 1 base, with 4 bases between the two germline ends. The CDR3 has 12 amino acids.

V usage is TRBV6-5 and J usage is TRBJ2-5; maybe TRBD1 (5 bases). Trimming shortened V by 5 bases and J by 4 bases, and 11 bases separated the two germline ends. CDR3 length: 13 amino acids. Germline-derived CDR1 and CDR2 are MNHEY and SVGAGI. The DNA for the CDR3 is TGTGCCAGCAGTAGGGGCGTGCGAGAGACCCAGTACTTC. Its translation is CASSRGVRETQYF.

This chain connects TRBV30 to TRBJ2-7, with D perhaps matching TRBD2 (5 bases). This CDR3 comprises 14 residues. Germline V gene sequence: CDR1 GTSNPN, CDR2 SVGIG (reference sequence). Trimming took off 1 base at V and 3 bases at J, with 13 bases between the two ends. CDR3 sequence reads: CAWSGGNWVYEQYV. The CDR3 nucleotides read TGTGCCTGGAGTGGAGGGAACTGGGTCTACGAGCAGTACGTC.

V and J are TRBV27 and TRBJ1-3, with 7 bases lining up with TRBD1. The CDR3 has 15 amino acids. The V segment lost 3 bases and the J segment 1 base; nucleotides outside the gene matches: 3. Germline CDR1 MNHEY, CDR2 SMNVEV (reference sequence). The CDR3: CASSFTGVSGNTIYF. The CDR3 bases are TGTGCCAGCAGTTTTACAGGGGTATCTGGAAACACCATATATTTT.

On this clone itself: The sample contains more than one DNA sequence encoding this CDR3. The V gene is TRBV6-6, the J gene TRBJ2-2; D not certain. V lost 0 bases, J lost 7 bases, and 3 bases lay in between. The CDR3 has 12 residues. The V gene's germline CDR1 is MNHNY and CDR2 SVGAGI (reference sequence). The CDR3 here is CASSYSDGELFF. In DNA form, the CDR3 reads TGTGCCAGCAGTTACTCAGACGGGGAGCTGTTTTTT.

The chain recombines TRBV30 with TRBJ1-1; tentative D call: TRBD1 (5 bases). Per germline, CDR1 GTSNPN and CDR2 SVGIG (reference sequence). This CDR3 contains 12 residues. Trimming cost V 2 bases and J 8 bases, with 12 bases left between them. The CDR3 protein is CAWSPEGTEAFF. The CDR3 nucleotides are TGTGCCTGGAGTCCCGAAGGGACCGAAGCTTTCTTT. Based on the CDR3 plus reference TRBV30 and TRBJ1-1, the full variable domain is SQTIHQWPATLVQPVGSPLSLECTVEGTSNPNLYWYRQAAGRGLQLLFYSVGIGQISSEVPQNLSASRPQDRQFILSSKKLLLSDSGFYLCAWSPEGTEAFFGQGTRLTVV.

A few counts support this clone. The chain recombines TRBV6-2 or TRBV6-3 with TRBJ2-5; TRBD1 is a possible D gene (5 bases). This CDR3 comprises 14 residues. The ends were cut back, 6 bases at V and 2 bases at J, with 13 bases in the middle. The germline V gene has CDR1 MNHEY and CDR2 SVGEGT. The CDR3 sequence is CASSLAQGQETQYF. The CDR3 region has the DNA TGTGCCAGCAGCCTTGCTCAGGGACAAGAGACCCAGTACTTC.

There are a few counts of this clone. The chain links TRBV12-5 to TRBJ2-2; a weak D match, TRBD1 (7 bases). The germline CDR1 and CDR2 sequences are LGHNT and FRNRAP. This CDR3 region has 15 residues. With 7 bases removed from V and 3 bases from J, the gap between germline ends came to 15 bases. The CDR3 loop is CASAPGGGHTGELFF. CDR3 DNA sequence: TGTGCTAGTGCCCCTGGAGGGGGCCACACCGGGGAGCTGTTTTTT.

The CDR3 region is CASSSNYEQYF. The CDR3, as DNA: TGTGCCAGCAGCAGCAACTATGAGCAGTACTTC. V usage is TRBV7-8 and J usage is TRBJ2-7; D ambiguous. The CDR3 has 11 amino acids. V shed 5 bases and J shed 7 bases, with 9 bases lying between them. CDR1 is SGHVS and CDR2 is FQNEAQ in the germline V gene.

A single count supports this clone. DNA of the CDR3: TGTGCCAGCAGTTTCTTAGGAGGCCCCTATGGCTACACCTTC. This codes for CASSFLGGPYGYTF. The chain couples TRBV27 to TRBJ1-2; D gene uncertain. Looked up from germline, CDR1 is MNHEY and CDR2 is SMNVEV (reference sequence). The V gene lost 3 bases and the J gene lost 4 bases, with 12 bases spanning the gap. There are 14 residues in the CDR3.

V is TRBV7-2 and J is TRBJ1-2; D is uncertain. V gave up 4 bases and J gave up 1 base, with 10 bases separating them. Germline values: CDR1 SGHTA, CDR2 FQGNSA. The CDR3 is 14 residues long. CDR3 region: CASSSFLFNYGYTF. For the CDR3, the DNA is TGTGCCAGCAGCTCGTTCCTTTTTAACTATGGCTACACCTTC.

This clone showed up just once. The J gene is TRBJ2-6, the V gene TRBV5-1; the D gene is possibly TRBD1 (7 bases). Germline lookup yields CDR1 SGHRS and CDR2 YFSETQ. With 4 bases removed from V and 4 bases from J, the gap between germline ends came to 15 bases. This CDR3 has 16 amino acids. The DNA of the CDR3 is TGCGCCAGCAGCGGAGGGGGCGCTGCCGGGGCCAACGTCCTGACTTTC. Protein sequence: CASSGGGAAGANVLTF.

The chain joins TRBV6-5 to TRBJ1-1; no clear D. The CDR3 has 16 residues. The ends were cut back, 0 bases at V and 0 bases at J, with 11 bases in the middle. Germline CDR1 reads MNHEY; CDR2 reads SVGAGI. The CDR3 DNA reads as TGTGCCAGCAGTTACTCGACGGGCAGCTTGAACACTGAAGCTTTCTTT. Its protein product is CASSYSTGSLNTEAFF.

The rearrangement links TRBV11-3 to TRBJ1-1, with D uncertain. The V gene's germline CDR1 is SGHNT and CDR2 YENEEA. V was shortened by 2 bases and J by 10 bases, with 17 bases between the two germline ends. CDR3 length: 14 residues. CDR3 protein: CASSLMWWDSGAFF. CDR3 DNA: TGTGCCAGCAGCTTAATGTGGTGGGATTCGGGAGCTTTCTTT.

V gene TRBV14 combines with J gene TRBJ1-4; TRBD1 is a possible D gene (5 bases). The V and J ends lost 2 bases and 0 bases respectively, with 16 bases between them. The CDR3 contains 18 residues. Germline V gene lookup returns CDR1 SGHDN and CDR2 FVKESK. The CDR3 nucleotides are TGTGCCAGCAGCCAACGTACAGGTGGGGTGGCAACTAATGAAAAACTGTTTTTT. Encoded protein: CASSQRTGGVATNEKLFF.

This clone appeared a single time. The genes are TRBV5-1 and TRBJ1-1, with a tentative D call TRBD1 (6 bases). This CDR3 region has 15 residues. Per germline, CDR1 SGHRS and CDR2 YFSETQ. V dropped 4 bases and J dropped 4 bases, with 17 bases sitting between them. The CDR3 protein is CASSVAGGKFTEAFF. The CDR3 DNA reads as TGCGCCAGCAGCGTGGCGGGGGGCAAGTTCACTGAAGCTTTCTTT.

As concerns this clone: Other DNA sequences in the sample encode the same CDR3. J is TRBJ1-1 and V is TRBV5-1; D is unclear. This CDR3 is built from 13 residues. Trimming pared 0 bases from V and 2 bases from J, leaving 5 bases between. Germline V gene data show CDR1 as SGHRS and CDR2 as YFSETQ. CDR3 region: CASSLAGNTEAFF. In DNA form, the CDR3 reads TGCGCCAGCAGCTTGGCCGGAAACACTGAAGCTTTCTTT.

The chain carries TRBV28 and TRBJ1-3; the match to TRBD1 covers 8 bases. Germline lookup yields CDR1 MDHEN and CDR2 SYDVKM. The CDR3 has 15 amino acids. J lost 3 bases, V lost 4 bases, and 5 bases had no gene match. The CDR3 nucleotides are TGTGCCAGCAGTTCTCAGGGGGCGCTTGGAAACACCATATATTTT. It specifies CASSSQGALGNTIYF. Full variable domain (remainder filled in from reference TRBV28 and TRBJ1-3): DVKVTQSSRYLVKRTGEKVFLECVQDMDHENMFWYRQDPGLGLRLIYFSYDVKMKEKGDIPEGYSVSREKKERFSLILESASTNQTSMYLCASSSQGALGNTIYFGEGSWLTVV.

The chain's CDR3 is CASSLGLAGGPAGQFF. As DNA, the CDR3 is TGTGCCAGCAGCTTAGGGCTAGCGGGGGGGCCAGCGGGCCAGTTCTTC. The chain has TRBV7-9 and TRBJ2-1; 12 positions agree with TRBD2. Germline lookup yields CDR1 SEHNR and CDR2 FQNEAQ (reference sequence). The CDR3 is 16 amino acids. The V gene end was trimmed by 1 base and the J gene end by 13 bases; junction bases not matched to a gene: 11.

This clone was detected once. This chain connects TRBV7-9 to TRBJ1-3, with 8 bases lining up with TRBD1. V was clipped by 4 bases and J by 2 bases; unmatched bases: 4. Germline loops: CDR1 SEHNR, CDR2 FQNEAQ (reference sequence). This CDR3 is built from 15 residues. CDR3 in amino acids: CASSSSDRAGNTIYF. Written as DNA, the CDR3 is TGTGCCAGCAGCTCTTCGGACAGGGCTGGAAACACCATATATTTT.

This chain joins TRBV5-6 and TRBJ2-2; D call uncertain. This CDR3 region has 11 residues. The V end lost 4 bases, the J end lost 5 bases, and 3 bases lay between the germline ends. Per the germline V gene, CDR1 is SGHDT and CDR2 is YYEEEE. Here the CDR3 reads CASSRTGELFF. The CDR3 region has the DNA TGTGCCAGCAGCCGAACCGGGGAGCTGTTTTTT.

This clone was seen a handful of times. The genes are TRBV11-2 and TRBJ2-4; 7 bases fit TRBD1. CDR3 length equals 15 residues. After removal of 1 base from V and 5 bases from J, the junction contained 5 bases not matched to a gene. Germline lookup yields CDR1 SGHAT and CDR2 FQNNGV. CDR3 nucleotide sequence: TGTGCCAGCAGCTTAGTCCGGGACAGCCAAAACATTCAGTACTTC. It codes for CASSLVRDSQNIQYF.

The chain combines TRBV28 with TRBJ1-2; TRBD1 might be the D (6 bases). Germline V gives CDR1 MDHEN, CDR2 SYDVKM. The CDR3 spans 14 residues. Trimming stripped 3 bases from V and 5 bases from J, with 13 bases between. CDR3 in amino acids: CASSFGQSTYGYTF. The DNA of the CDR3 is TGTGCCAGCAGTTTCGGACAGTCTACGTATGGCTACACCTTC.

This clone was recorded only once. The chain carries TRBV6-1 and TRBJ1-3; unclear D gene. Germline values: CDR1 MNHNS, CDR2 SASEGT. V was clipped by 1 base and J by 0 bases, with 10 bases between them. The CDR3 is 16 amino acids. The CDR3, as DNA: TGTGCCAGCAGTGAAGTAAGGTCTCGCTCTGGAAACACCATATATTTT. Its translation is CASSEVRSRSGNTIYF.

A few counts support this clone. V usage is TRBV7-2 and J usage is TRBJ1-2, with a tentative D call TRBD1 (5 bases). Trimming cost V 5 bases and J 4 bases, with 17 bases left between them. Germline V lookup: CDR1 SGHTA, CDR2 FQGNSA. The CDR3 spans 15 residues. The CDR3 spells CASSLGSGTPYGYTF. The DNA of the CDR3 is TGTGCCAGCAGCCTAGGGTCAGGGACCCCCTATGGCTACACCTTC. The variable domain in full, with the rest retrieved from reference TRBV7-2 and TRBJ1-2, is GAGVSQSPSNKVTEKGKDVELRCDPISGHTALYWYRQSLGQGLEFLIYFQGNSAPDKSGLPSDRFSAERTGGSVSTLTIQRTQQEDSAVYLCASSLGSGTPYGYTFGSGTRLTVV.

Only one count was recorded for this clone. J is TRBJ2-5 and V is TRBV6-5, with D possibly being TRBD1 (5 bases). CDR3 length: 14 amino acids. CDR1 is MNHEY and CDR2 is SVGAGI in the germline V gene. With 6 bases removed from V and 0 bases from J, the gap between germline ends came to 11 bases. The CDR3: CASRGTGYQETQYF. The CDR3 bases are TGTGCCAGCAGGGGAACAGGCTACCAAGAGACCCAGTACTTC.